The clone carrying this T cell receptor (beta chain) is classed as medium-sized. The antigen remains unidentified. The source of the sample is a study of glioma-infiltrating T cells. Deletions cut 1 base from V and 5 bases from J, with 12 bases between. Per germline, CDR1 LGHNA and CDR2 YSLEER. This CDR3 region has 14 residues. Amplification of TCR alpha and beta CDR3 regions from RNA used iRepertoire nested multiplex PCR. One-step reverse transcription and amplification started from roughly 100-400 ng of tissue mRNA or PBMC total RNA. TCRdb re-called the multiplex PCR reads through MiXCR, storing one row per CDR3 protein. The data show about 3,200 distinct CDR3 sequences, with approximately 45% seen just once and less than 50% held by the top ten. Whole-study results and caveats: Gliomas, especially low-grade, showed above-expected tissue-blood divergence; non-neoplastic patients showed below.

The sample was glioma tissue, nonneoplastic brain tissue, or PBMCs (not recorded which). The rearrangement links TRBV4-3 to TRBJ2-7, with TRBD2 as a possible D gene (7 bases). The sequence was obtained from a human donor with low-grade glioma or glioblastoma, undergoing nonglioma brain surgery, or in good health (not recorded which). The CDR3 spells CASSQGGEGDEQYF. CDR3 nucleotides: TGCGCCAGCAGCCAAGGAGGGGAGGGGGACGAGCAGTACTTC.